This T cell receptor (beta chain) was identified during a study of shared clonotypes between healthy human individuals. CD45RA+ naive and CD45RA-negative memory subsets were separated from CD4+ cells. Study-wide findings and caveats: Compared with clonotypes that all four donors shared, non-shared clonotypes had lower generation probabilities.

J gave up 3 bases and V 6 bases, and 6 bases lay outside the gene matches. The germline CDR1 and CDR2 sequences are MRHNA and SNTAGT. The CDR3 has 14 amino acids. It was at deep level that the assay was run. Each subset's genomic DNA was split evenly across several immunoSEQ plates. TCRdb keeps only in-frame clones here, not all; method: immunoSEQ multiplex PCR. The table lists 2 million to 3 million clones, over 85% of them singletons. Details on this clone: Its antigen is not known.

Sequencing was carried out using naive CD4+ T cells from PBMCs. As for subset: CD45RA+ positively selected. The TCR sequence derives from a man younger than 35 in good health. Some clones in this sample may be carry-over from other donors' samples. This sequence joins TRBV6-4 and TRBJ1-1, with 8 bases identical to TRBD1. Here the CDR3 reads CASSPRGHDTEAFF. CDR3 in DNA: TGTGCCAGCAGCCCCAGGGGGCATGACACTGAAGCTTTCTTT.